Below, 25 T cell receptor beta chains from the same sample are listed, as sequenced in a study of human T cells and chemical hapten exposure. Stated time point: patch test 1, 2 weeks after DPC sensitization. Described treatment: therapeutic diphenylcyclopropenone sensitization with weekly scalp DPC. TCRdb redid the calling of the RACE reads with MiXCR, one entry per CDR3 protein. The sample comprises about 100,000 distinct CDR3 sequences, approximately 10% of which are singletons, and less than 2.5% rests with the top ten. The material was whole blood, obtained in connection with sensitization to the hapten diphenylcyclopropenone (DPC). The receptors here all came from a man in his forties with alopecia areata. Some clones in this sample may be carry-over from other donors' samples.

V usage is TRBV13 and J usage is TRBJ2-1, with TRBD2 matching over 7 bases. CDR1 is PRHDT and CDR2 is FYEKMQ in the germline V gene (reference sequence). The CDR3 extends over 15 amino acids. The junction had 9 bases not matched to a gene; V was cut back by 3 bases and J by 7 bases. The CDR3 protein is CASSFGAGVGNEQFF. The CDR3 DNA is TGTGCCAGCAGCTTCGGGGCGGGAGTAGGGAATGAGCAGTTCTTC.

This clonotype occurred many times. V and J are TRBV7-9 and TRBJ2-1, with 9 bases that match TRBD2. The CDR3 extends over 17 amino acids. Per the germline V gene, CDR1 is SEHNR and CDR2 is FQNEAQ (reference sequence). The junction had 11 bases not matched to a gene; V was cut back by 6 bases and J by 2 bases. CDR3 nucleotide sequence: TGTGCCAGCAGTCCCGCGGGGCTAGCGGGGCCCTACAATGAGCAGTTCTTC. Encoded protein: CASSPAGLAGPYNEQFF.

V and J are TRBV7-2 and TRBJ2-1; possible D gene TRBD2, 5 bases. The CDR3 sequence is 15 residues long. V dropped 1 base and J dropped 9 bases, with 16 bases sitting between them. The germline CDR1 and CDR2 sequences are SGHTA and FQGNSA. The CDR3 coding sequence is TGTGCCAGCAGCTTAGACACTAGTGGAAACGGTGAGCAGTTCTTC. The encoded protein is CASSLDTSGNGEQFF. Combining the CDR3 with reference TRBV7-2 and TRBJ2-1 gives the whole variable domain GAGVSQSPSNKVTEKGKDVELRCDPISGHTALYWYRQSLGQGLEFLIYFQGNSAPDKSGLPSDRFSAERTGGSVSTLTIQRTQQEDSAVYLCASSLDTSGNGEQFFGPGTRLTVL.

This clonotype was recorded a few times. This chain links TRBV6-5 with TRBJ1-1; 8 bases match TRBD1. Germline CDR1 is MNHEY and CDR2 is SVGAGI. The CDR3 consists of 14 residues. The J segment lost 6 bases and the V segment lost 7 bases, leaving 10 bases of the junction unmatched. CDR3 DNA sequence: TGTGCCAGCACCCCCCCAGGACAGGGAGCTGAAGCTTTCTTT. This translates into CASTPPGQGAEAFF.

V is TRBV4-2 and J is TRBJ1-2; TRBD1 matches at 10 bases. The CDR3 runs 17 residues. The germline gives CDR1 LGHNA, CDR2 YNFKEQ. The trim removed 1 base at V and 5 bases at J, leaving 10 bases unmatched. CDR3 region: CASSQGRLGQGVYGYTF. The CDR3 DNA reads TGTGCCAGCAGCCAAGGACGCCTTGGACAGGGGGTTTATGGCTACACCTTC.

This clonotype was counted a few times. The chain combines TRBV21-1 with TRBJ2-7; the DNA was not used to check the table's D call, TRBD1. TRBV21-1 corresponds to a pseudogene. This CDR3 has 13 residues. As DNA, the CDR3 is TGTGCCAGCAGGTTGAAACCGGGACGCGAGCAGTACGTC. Translating gives CASRLKPGREQYV.

This clonotype was seen only once. Here the CDR3 omits its conserved ending phenylalanine or tryptophan, so a read error is the likely source. The V gene is TRBV20-1, the J gene TRBJ2-7; 11 bases map to TRBD2. J lost 4 bases, V lost 6 bases, and 11 bases had no gene match. The CDR3 runs 15 residues. The germline V gene has CDR1 DFQATT and CDR2 SNEGSKA (reference sequence). CDR3 region: CSADHVVAGGYEQYL. CDR3 in DNA: TGCAGTGCCGACCACGTGGTAGCGGGAGGGTACGAGCAGTACCTC.

This clonotype has just a few counts. V gene TRBV7-2 combines with J gene TRBJ2-7; 7 bases fit TRBD2. The CDR3 consists of 16 residues. After removal of 4 bases from V and 2 bases from J, the junction contained 11 bases not matched to a gene. Germline CDR1 and CDR2: SGHTA and FQGNSA. The chain's CDR3 is CASSSPTGTTAYEQYV. The DNA for the CDR3 is TGTGCCAGCAGCTCCCCTACCGGGACTACGGCCTACGAGCAGTACGTC.

This clonotype is medium-sized within its sample. The genes are TRBV20-1 and TRBJ1-1; D may be TRBD1 (5 bases). Trimming left V 3 bases short and J 1 base short, with 12 bases between. Germline CDR1 is DFQATT and CDR2 is SNEGSKA (reference sequence). The CDR3 has 14 residues. The CDR3 loop reads CSASGGTANTEAFF. DNA of the CDR3: TGCAGTGCTAGTGGGGGGACCGCGAACACTGAAGCTTTCTTT.

This clonotype was observed many times. V usage is TRBV10-3 and J usage is TRBJ1-6; TRBD1 matches at 7 bases. V lost 6 bases to trimming and J lost 6 bases; unmatched junction nucleotides: 5. Germline V gives CDR1 ENHRY, CDR2 SYGVKD. This CDR3 comprises 14 residues. The CDR3 DNA follows: TGTGCCATCAGCCAGGACAGGAGTAATTCACCCCTCCACTTT. Residues: CAISQDRSNSPLHF.

A note on this clonotype: Germline and junction disagree at one end, which may indicate a read error. V gene TRBV5-4 combines with J gene TRBJ2-3; 15 bases agree with TRBD2. Looked up from germline, CDR1 is SGHNT and CDR2 is YYREEE (reference sequence). The CDR3 sequence is 14 residues long. The CDR3 DNA reads TGTGCCAGCAGCTTGGGGACTAGCGGGAGGGTGATGAATTTT. Translated, it gives CASSLGTSGRVMNF. Using reference TRBV5-4 and TRBJ2-3 for the parts outside the CDR3, the full variable domain is ETGVTQSPTHLIKTRGQQVTLRCSSQSGHNTVSWYQQALGQGPQFIFQYYREEENGRGNFPPRFSGLQFPNYSSELNVNALELDDSALYLCASSLGTSGRVMNFGPGTRLTVL.

The chain joins TRBV4-3 to TRBJ1-3; 9 bases are shared with TRBD1. This CDR3 region has 16 residues. Trimming took 5 bases from V and 4 from J; bases not matched to a gene: 9. In germline, CDR1 is LGHNA, CDR2 YSLEER. CDR3 DNA: TGCGCCAGCAGCTTTTTTACAGGGGGCTCCGGAAACACCATATATTTT. This translates into CASSFFTGGSGNTIYF.

The table lists this clonotype with many counts. This chain uses TRBV12-3 or TRBV12-4 with TRBJ2-1, with 15 positions matching TRBD2. V shed 7 bases, J shed 10 bases, and the junction held 8 bases outside the gene matches. CDR3 size: 15 residues. The CDR3 spells CASTSGLAGGNEQFF. The CDR3 nucleotides read TGTGCCAGCACCTCGGGACTAGCGGGAGGTAACGAGCAGTTCTTC.

This clonotype showed up many times. V is TRBV6-5 and J is TRBJ2-7; possibly TRBD2 for D (6 bases). There are 13 residues in the CDR3. Trimming pared 0 bases from V and 6 bases from J, leaving 9 bases between. Germline V gene sequence: CDR1 MNHEY, CDR2 SVGAGI. The DNA of the CDR3 is TGTGCCAGCAGTTACTCGCGGGGTGGCGAGCAGTACGTC. Its translation is CASSYSRGGEQYV.

This clonotype was seen many times. The chain carries TRBV6-2 or TRBV6-3 and TRBJ2-2; no reliable D call. The V and J ends lost 3 bases and 5 bases respectively, with 13 bases between them. Germline V gene data show CDR1 as MNHEY and CDR2 as SVGEGT. This CDR3 region has 15 residues. The CDR3 DNA is TGTGCCAGCAGTTATGGCACCCGGGCGACCGGGGAGCTGTTTTTT. Translation gives CASSYGTRATGELFF.

The chain combines TRBV19 with TRBJ2-1; the match to TRBD2 covers 10 bases. V trimming: 5 bases; J trimming: 6 bases; junction bases outside the gene matches: 4. In germline, CDR1 is LNHDA, CDR2 SQIVND (reference sequence). The CDR3 runs to 14 residues. The CDR3 protein is CASSPGLASNEQFF. Here the CDR3 DNA reads TGTGCCAGTAGTCCGGGACTAGCGAGCAATGAGCAGTTCTTC.

This clonotype was recorded many times. This sequence joins TRBV7-2 and TRBJ2-3; D is perhaps TRBD2 (6 bases). Trimming took 1 base from V and 1 from J, leaving 12 bases between them. The germline V gene encodes CDR1 SGHTA and CDR2 FQGNSA. The CDR3 covers 16 residues. The CDR3 spells CASSLVASERTDTQYF. The CDR3 nucleotides read TGTGCCAGCAGCTTAGTGGCTAGCGAACGCACAGATACGCAGTATTTT.

This clonotype was counted a few times. This chain joins TRBV6-2 or TRBV6-3 and TRBJ2-1; 9 bases align to TRBD1. The CDR3 has 14 residues. Germline CDR1 reads MNHEY; CDR2 reads SVGEGT. The V gene end was trimmed by 6 bases and the J gene end by 0 bases; junction bases not matched to a gene: 0. CDR3 sequence reads: CASRTGGSYNEQFF. The CDR3 DNA sequence: TGTGCCAGCAGGACAGGGGGCTCCTACAATGAGCAGTTCTTC.

This clonotype occurred many times. The chain combines TRBV27 with TRBJ2-7; no clear D gene. CDR1 MNHEY and CDR2 SMNVEV come from the germline V gene (reference sequence). The V end was cut by 5 bases, the J end by 2 bases, with 13 bases between. The CDR3 is made up of 14 amino acids. The CDR3 loop is CASSPSWATYEQYV. The CDR3 DNA sequence: TGTGCCAGCAGTCCCTCGTGGGCGACCTACGAGCAGTACGTC.

This clonotype has just a few counts. The rearrangement joins TRBV12-3 or TRBV12-4 to TRBJ2-7; no definite D call. V lost 1 base and J 7 bases, leaving 17 bases between the germline ends. This CDR3 comprises 15 residues. CDR3 in amino acids: CASSLGGAPSGEQYF. The CDR3 DNA reads as TGTGCCAGCAGTTTAGGCGGCGCACCCTCTGGGGAGCAGTACTTC.

This clonotype was observed a handful of times. The chain is built from TRBV5-4 and TRBJ2-7, with 12 bases identical to TRBD1. The length of the CDR3 is 16 residues. The germline gives CDR1 SGHNT, CDR2 YYREEE (reference sequence). After removal of 4 bases from V and 4 bases from J, the junction contained 9 bases not matched to a gene. CDR3 nucleotide sequence: TGTGCCAGCAGCCCGGGACAGGGGGCCATCCAATACGAGCAGTACTTC. Translated: CASSPGQGAIQYEQYF.

V usage is TRBV20-1 and J usage is TRBJ2-1; D unclear. This CDR3 contains 12 residues. The germline gives CDR1 DFQATT, CDR2 SNEGSKA (reference sequence). V lost 5 bases and J 10 bases, leaving 15 bases between the germline ends. CDR3 in amino acids: CSARARQNEQFF. CDR3 coding DNA: TGCAGTGCTCGGGCTAGACAAAACGAGCAGTTCTTC.

This clonotype was seen repeatedly, ten times or more. This chain links TRBV29-1 with TRBJ2-7; D not certain. Trimming pared 5 bases from V and 5 bases from J, leaving 16 bases between. The CDR3 is 13 amino acids. CDR1 and CDR2 from the germline V gene are SQVTM and ANQGSEA. CDR3 residues: CSVNVRSSHEQYF. The CDR3 DNA reads as TGCAGCGTTAATGTGCGGTCTTCCCACGAGCAGTACTTC.

In this sample, this clonotype turned up many times. The rearrangement links TRBV7-3 to TRBJ1-6, with a weak D call TRBD1 (5 bases). The V gene's germline CDR1 is SGHTA and CDR2 FQGTGA. CDR3 length equals 15 residues. Trimming cost V 6 bases and J 3 bases, with 12 bases left between them. CDR3 residues: CASRSGTDYNSPLHF. Here the CDR3 DNA reads TGTGCCAGCAGGTCCGGGACTGACTATAATTCACCCCTCCACTTT.

This clonotype was observed a handful of times. The chain recombines TRBV15 with TRBJ2-5; D gene ambiguous. The length of the CDR3 is 15 residues. Germline V gene data show CDR1 as LNHNV and CDR2 as YYDKDF (reference sequence). Trimming removed 0 bases from V and 2 bases from J, with 10 bases in between. The CDR3 DNA reads as TGTGCCACCAGCAGAGATCAAGGGTTTCAAGAGACCCAGTACTTC. It is translated as CATSRDQGFQETQYF.